These 19 T cell receptor beta chains were all obtained from the same sample, sequenced in a study of T cell repertoires in cytomegalovirus infection. One entry per CDR3 protein results from TCRdb running MiXCR on the reads. Of 150,000 to 200,000 distinct CDR3 sequences in the sample, roughly a fifth were seen once. The material sequenced was PBMCs. The receptor set was obtained from a human donor in good health (CMV status not recorded). Some clones in this sample may be carry-over from other donors' samples.

This sequence joins TRBV28 and TRBJ2-7; D remains unclear. V gave up 7 bases and J gave up 0 bases, with 10 bases separating them. Germline V gives CDR1 MDHEN, CDR2 SYDVKM. CDR3 length: 13 residues. The CDR3 region is CASNPENSYEQYF. The DNA of the CDR3 is TGTGCCAGCAACCCAGAGAACTCCTACGAGCAGTACTTC.

The J gene is TRBJ2-2, the V gene TRBV7-2; maybe TRBD2 (6 bases). The V and J ends lost 5 bases and 1 base respectively, with 11 bases between them. Germline loops: CDR1 SGHTA, CDR2 FQGNSA. CDR3 length equals 15 residues. In nucleotides, the CDR3 is TGTGCCAGCAGCAGTAGCGGAGTGAACACCGGGGAGCTGTTTTTT. It specifies CASSSSGVNTGELFF.

The chain recombines TRBV6-8 with TRBJ2-2; maybe TRBD2 (7 bases). The CDR3 covers 16 residues. Germline values: CDR1 MNHGY, CDR2 SAAAGT. Deletions cut 4 bases from V and 13 bases from J, with 25 bases between. The CDR3 DNA is TGTGCCAGCAGTTTGCGGGGGACGGTCCTCCAGGGGAGGCTGTTTTTT. Translating it yields CASSLRGTVLQGRLFF.

The rearrangement joins TRBV2 to TRBJ2-2; D remains ambiguous. Germline CDR1 reads SNHLY; CDR2 reads FYNNEI. The CDR3 has 11 residues. V was pared by 0 bases and J by 7 bases, with 0 bases between. In DNA form, the CDR3 reads TGTGCCAGCAGTGAAGCCGGGGAGCTGTTTTTT. Its protein is CASSEAGELFF.

About this clonotype itself: One end of the junction varies from germline; a read error may be responsible. The chain employs TRBV7-9 and TRBJ2-7; TRBD1 agrees at 8 bases. From germline, CDR1 is SEHNR and CDR2 FQNEAQ (reference sequence). The CDR3 is 13 residues long. The CDR3 protein is CGSPLNRGSEQYF. The CDR3 DNA follows: TGTGGCAGCCCCCTCAACAGGGGGTCCGAGCAGTACTTC.

Many counts were recorded for this clonotype. This chain uses TRBV7-2 with TRBJ1-1; 7 nucleotides agree with TRBD1. Germline V gives CDR1 SGHTA, CDR2 FQGNSA. After removal of 4 bases from V and 7 bases from J, the junction contained 9 bases not matched to a gene. The CDR3 length is 14 residues. The CDR3 bases are TGTGCCAGCAGCTCAGGTGGAGGGGGCGTTGAAGCTTTCTTT. Translated, it gives CASSSGGGGVEAFF.

This clonotype has more than one count but fewer than ten. The rearrangement joins TRBV25-1 to TRBJ2-3; TRBD1 aligns across 8 bases. The germline V gene has CDR1 MGHDK and CDR2 SYGVNS. The CDR3 is 17 residues long. Trimming removed 5 bases from V and 4 bases from J; junction bases left unmatched: 14. This CDR3 is CASSLDKQGVDSDTQYF. The CDR3 DNA sequence: TGTGCCAGCAGTCTAGACAAACAGGGGGTTGATTCAGATACGCAGTATTTT.

This clonotype occurred a few times. V is TRBV12-3 or TRBV12-4 and J is TRBJ2-7; TRBD2 matches at 12 bases. The CDR3 runs 12 residues. The ends lost 5 bases at V and 7 bases at J; junction bases unmatched: 0. CDR3: CASSGLAGEQYF. DNA for the CDR3: TGTGCCAGCAGTGGACTAGCGGGGGAGCAGTACTTC.

This clonotype was counted between two and nine times. The chain recombines TRBV10-3 with TRBJ2-7, with D tentatively TRBD1 (5 bases). CDR3 length: 16 amino acids. Germline values: CDR1 ENHRY, CDR2 SYGVKD. Trimming took off 0 bases at V and 4 bases at J, with 16 bases between the two ends. Written as DNA, the CDR3 is TGTGCCATCAGTGAGTCGACTCCTGGGGCCAATTACGAGCAGTACTTC. This encodes CAISESTPGANYEQYF.

This clonotype was seen more than once but under ten times. This chain connects TRBV5-1 to TRBJ1-1; TRBD1 aligns across 10 bases. CDR1 is SGHRS, CDR2 YFSETQ, per germline. The CDR3 runs to 14 residues. The V segment lost 4 bases and the J segment 4 bases; nucleotides outside the gene matches: 4. The CDR3 here is CASSRGTGVTEAFF. CDR3 sequence (DNA): TGCGCCAGCAGCCGTGGGACAGGGGTCACTGAAGCTTTCTTT.

This clonotype was counted ten times or more. This sequence joins TRBV7-2 and TRBJ2-5; D unclear. Deletions cut 4 bases from V and 2 bases from J, with 8 bases between. This CDR3 is built from 13 residues. CDR1 is SGHTA, CDR2 FQGNSA, per germline. The CDR3 nucleotides read TGTGCCAGCAGCTCTCAATTACAAGAGACCCAGTACTTC. Translating it yields CASSSQLQETQYF.

This clonotype has at least ten counts. An end of the junction differs from the germline gene, which may be a read error. The chain combines TRBV10-3 with TRBJ1-2; D gene unclear. The CDR3 covers 12 residues. CDR1 and CDR2 from the germline V gene are ENHRY and SYGVKD. Here the CDR3 DNA reads TGTGCCATCAGTGAGAATAACGATGGCTACACCTTC. It translates to CAISENNDGYTF.

This clonotype was recorded at least ten times. This chain uses TRBV12-3 or TRBV12-4 with TRBJ1-1; the D gene is possibly TRBD1 (6 bases). The CDR3 covers 11 residues. Trimming removed 7 bases from V and 8 bases from J, with 11 bases in between. In nucleotides, the CDR3 is TGTGCCAGCATCAGGAGGGGGGAAGCTTTCTTT. Protein: CASIRRGEAFF.

The chain joins TRBV29-1 to TRBJ1-1, with unresolved D. The germline V and J ends were trimmed by 4 bases and 5 bases, with 11 bases remaining between them. The CDR3 is 12 amino acids. The germline gives CDR1 SQVTM, CDR2 ANQGSEA. The DNA for the CDR3 is TGCAGCGTTGGAAGGGTCGGGACTGAAGCTTTCTTT. Amino acids: CSVGRVGTEAFF.

V and J are TRBV4-1 and TRBJ1-6, with TRBD1 identical over 10 bases. CDR3 size: 15 residues. Germline CDR1 MGHRA, CDR2 YSYEKL. Germline trimming cut 3 bases from V and 10 bases from J; bases unmatched to any gene: 6. The CDR3 protein is CASSQGTGEISPLHF. The CDR3 DNA is TGCGCCAGCAGCCAGGGGACAGGGGAAATCTCACCCCTCCACTTT.

This clonotype has only a few counts. This chain uses TRBV12-3 or TRBV12-4 with TRBJ2-1; D is perhaps TRBD2 (6 bases). Between the trimmed V and J ends, which lost 0 bases and 8 bases, there was a span of 8 bases. CDR3 length: 13 residues. The chain's CDR3 is CASSLAGGYEQFF. The DNA of the CDR3 is TGTGCCAGCAGTTTAGCGGGAGGTTATGAGCAGTTCTTC.

This clonotype was detected a few times. This rearrangement joins TRBV28 to TRBJ2-7; tentative D call: TRBD2 (6 bases). Trimming took off 7 bases at V and 3 bases at J, with 13 bases between the two ends. The CDR3 is made up of 13 amino acids. Germline assignment: CDR1 MDHEN and CDR2 SYDVKM. The DNA of the CDR3 is TGTGCCAGCACCCCGGGACTGATCTACGAGCAGTACTTC. Its translation: CASTPGLIYEQYF.

The chain is built from TRBV7-6 and TRBJ2-2, with TRBD2 identical over 13 bases. Germline loops: CDR1 SGHVS, CDR2 FNYEAQ. This CDR3 has 17 residues. V was pared by 5 bases and J by 0 bases, with 3 bases of the junction left unmatched. The CDR3 loop is CASSATSGGANTGELFF. Written as DNA, the CDR3 is TGTGCCAGCAGCGCTACTAGCGGGGGGGCGAACACCGGGGAGCTGTTTTTT.

This clonotype was detected many times. The V and J genes are TRBV28 and TRBJ1-1; the D is unclear. The germline V gene encodes CDR1 MDHEN and CDR2 SYDVKM. The length of the CDR3 is 13 residues. V gave up 8 bases and J gave up 4 bases, with 14 bases separating them. The chain's CDR3 is CASLPAAGTEAFF. The CDR3, as DNA: TGTGCCAGCCTCCCGGCCGCGGGCACTGAAGCTTTCTTT. Combining the CDR3 with reference TRBV28 and TRBJ1-1 gives the whole variable domain DVKVTQSSRYLVKRTGEKVFLECVQDMDHENMFWYRQDPGLGLRLIYFSYDVKMKEKGDIPEGYSVSREKKERFSLILESASTNQTSMYLCASLPAAGTEAFFGQGTRLTVV.